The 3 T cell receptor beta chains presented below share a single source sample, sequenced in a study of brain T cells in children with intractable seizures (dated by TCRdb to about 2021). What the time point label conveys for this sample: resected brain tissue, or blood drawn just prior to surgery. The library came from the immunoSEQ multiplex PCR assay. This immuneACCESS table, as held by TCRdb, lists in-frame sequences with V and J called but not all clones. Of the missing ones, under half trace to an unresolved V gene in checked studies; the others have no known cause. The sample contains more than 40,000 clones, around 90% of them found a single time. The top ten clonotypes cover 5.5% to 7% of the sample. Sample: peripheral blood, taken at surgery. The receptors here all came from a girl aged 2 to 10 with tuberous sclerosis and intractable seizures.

The chain's CDR3 is CASSLFLTGGGNQPQHF. The CDR3 DNA is TGTGCCAGCAGTTTATTCCTGACAGGCGGAGGCAATCAGCCCCAGCATTTT. The J gene is TRBJ1-5, the V gene TRBV28; a weak D match, TRBD1 (6 bases). Per germline, CDR1 MDHEN and CDR2 SYDVKM. The V gene lost 1 base and the J gene lost 2 bases, with 15 bases spanning the gap. The CDR3 loop spans 17 amino acids.

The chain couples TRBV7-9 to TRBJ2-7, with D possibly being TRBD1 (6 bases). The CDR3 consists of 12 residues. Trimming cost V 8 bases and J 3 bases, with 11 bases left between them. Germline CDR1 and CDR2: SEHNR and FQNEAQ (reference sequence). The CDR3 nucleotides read TGTGCCAGCGCAGGGGCGAGCTACGAGCAGTACGTC. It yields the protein CASAGASYEQYV.

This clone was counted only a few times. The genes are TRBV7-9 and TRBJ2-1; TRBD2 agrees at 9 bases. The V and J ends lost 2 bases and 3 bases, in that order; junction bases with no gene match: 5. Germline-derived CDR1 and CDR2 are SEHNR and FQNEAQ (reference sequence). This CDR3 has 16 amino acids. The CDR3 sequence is CASSLSLAGIYNEQFF. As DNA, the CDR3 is TGTGCCAGCAGCTTAAGTCTAGCGGGGATCTACAATGAGCAGTTCTTC.